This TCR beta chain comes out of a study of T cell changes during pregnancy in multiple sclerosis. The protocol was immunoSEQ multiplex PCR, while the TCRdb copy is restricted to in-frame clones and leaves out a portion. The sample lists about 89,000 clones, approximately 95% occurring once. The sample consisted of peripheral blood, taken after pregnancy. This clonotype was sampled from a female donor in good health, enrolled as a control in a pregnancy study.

The CDR3 nucleotides read TGCGCCAGCAGCTTTACAGGGGGCATCGCCGGGGAGCTGTTTTTT. It codes for CASSFTGGIAGELFF. The genes are TRBV5-1 and TRBJ2-2, with 9 bases identical to TRBD1. The CDR3 runs 15 residues. CDR1 is SGHRS and CDR2 is YFSETQ in the germline V gene. Unmatched junction bases numbered 5, after V lost 2 bases and J lost 6 bases.